This T cell receptor beta chain was found in a study of T cell repertoires in cytomegalovirus infection. Turning to the study itself: Recently identified HLA-C-restricted CMV epitopes were among the peptides used. Public TCR beta signatures indicated both CMV infection and matching HLA type. Study-wide findings and caveats: CMV-specific TCR beta clonotypes restricted by HLA-C were the ones dominating the ex vivo response. Of the TCR beta families, the public ones yielded a cumulative frequency that identified carriers of CMV plus the relevant HLA.

CDR3 length equals 17 residues. Trimming took 4 bases from V and 0 from J; bases not matched to a gene: 7. Looked up from germline, CDR1 is SEHNR and CDR2 is FQNEAQ (reference sequence). In TCRdb, the reads were re-called with MiXCR into one record per CDR3 protein. The sample holds approximately 270,000 distinct CDR3 sequences, around 20% seen once. In the case of this clonotype: Antigen: not known.

Specimen: cultured PBMCs, collected from culture after CMV antigen stimulation. The source of this sequence is a human donor in good health (CMV status not recorded). Some clones in this sample may be carry-over from other donors' samples. The chain employs TRBV7-9 and TRBJ2-4; 9 bases line up with TRBD1. The DNA of the CDR3 is TGTGCCAGCAGCTCAAGTGGGACAGGGATAGCCAAAAACATTCAGTACTTC. Its protein is CASSSSGTGIAKNIQYF.